This entry lists 24 T cell receptor beta chains sequenced from one sample in a study of radiotherapy plus CTLA-4 blockade in lung cancer. Clones were sequenced by immunoSEQ multiplex PCR, and TCRdb holds only the in-frame ones, with some missing. The profile shows around 59,000 clones, around 74% of them singletons. This material consisted of peripheral blood, taken from a patient treated with radiotherapy plus ipilimumab. The receptors here all came from a human donor with non-small cell lung cancer whose response to radiotherapy plus ipilimumab could not be evaluated.

This chain links TRBV19 with TRBJ1-4; 8 bases fit TRBD1. J lost 0 bases, V lost 9 bases, and 6 bases had no gene match. Germline lookup yields CDR1 LNHDA and CDR2 SQIVND (reference sequence). This CDR3 has 15 amino acids. In DNA form, the CDR3 reads TGTGCCAGCGGGACAGGAGGGGCAACTAATGAAAAACTGTTTTTT. Its protein product is CASGTGGATNEKLFF.

The chain couples TRBV5-6 to TRBJ2-5; perhaps TRBD1 as D (5 bases). This CDR3 region has 14 residues. CDR1 and CDR2 (germline): SGHDT, YYEEEE. V was shortened by 3 bases and J by 0 bases, with 9 bases between the two germline ends. CDR3 region: CASSSGPYQETQYF. The CDR3 DNA is TGTGCCAGCAGCTCAGGGCCTTACCAAGAGACCCAGTACTTC.

This clone was recorded at least ten times. The V call is TRBV21-1, the J call TRBJ2-7; the tabulated D call, TRBD1, remains unverified against the DNA. TRBV21-1 is a listed pseudogene. CDR3 length equals 14 residues. This CDR3 is CASPPGQGTHEQYF. The CDR3 DNA reads TGTGCCAGTCCTCCGGGACAGGGGACCCACGAGCAGTACTTC.

The chain combines TRBV18 with TRBJ2-5; a weak D match, TRBD1 (6 bases). V lost 2 bases to trimming and J lost 1 base, with 8 bases between them. This CDR3 has 14 residues. Germline assignment: CDR1 KGHSH and CDR2 LQKENI. CDR3 region: CASSPTTGQETQYF. DNA of the CDR3: TGTGCCAGCTCACCAACGACAGGCCAAGAGACCCAGTACTTC.

The V call is TRBV29-1, the J call TRBJ2-2; 10 bases fit TRBD2. The CDR3 spans 13 residues. The germline V gene encodes CDR1 SQVTM and CDR2 ANQGSEA. The V gene end was trimmed by 5 bases and the J gene end by 10 bases; junction bases not matched to a gene: 7. Written as DNA, the CDR3 is TGCAGCGTTCCTAGCGGGGGTTTAGAGGAGCTGTTTTTT. This codes for CSVPSGGLEELFF.

This clone appeared a few times. The rearrangement uses TRBV5-4 and TRBJ2-7, with TRBD1 matching over 7 bases. The CDR3 totals 14 residues. V shed 4 bases and J 5 bases; nucleotides not matched to a gene: 9. Looked up from germline, CDR1 is SGHNT and CDR2 is YYREEE (reference sequence). The CDR3 nucleotides read TGTGCCAGCAGCCCTCCGACAGGGAGAAACGAGCAGTACTTC. Translation: CASSPPTGRNEQYF.

This chain links TRBV4-3 with TRBJ2-2; a weak D match, TRBD2 (7 bases). Between the trimmed V and J ends, which lost 0 bases and 3 bases, there was a span of 14 bases. Germline-derived CDR1 and CDR2 are LGHNA and YSLEER. The CDR3 is 17 residues long. The CDR3 reads CASSQDRGGLYTGELFF. The CDR3 region has the DNA TGCGCCAGCAGCCAAGATCGCGGGGGCCTTTACACCGGGGAGCTGTTTTTT.

This chain connects TRBV7-2 to TRBJ2-1; D may be TRBD1 (6 bases). Germline values: CDR1 SGHTA, CDR2 FQGNSA. The CDR3 extends over 15 amino acids. V lost 5 bases and J lost 7, with 18 bases in between. The CDR3 bases are TGTGCCAGCAGCCCAAGGGGACAAATCCGTAATGAGCAGTTCTTC. It specifies CASSPRGQIRNEQFF.

The CDR3 loop is CASSPRTGELFF. DNA of the CDR3: TGTGCCAGCAGTCCCAGGACCGGGGAGCTGTTTTTT. This chain joins TRBV6-5 and TRBJ2-2; the D is unclear. The CDR3 totals 12 residues. V was cut by 5 bases and J by 5 bases, with 6 bases left in between. Germline loops: CDR1 MNHEY, CDR2 SVGAGI.

The CDR3 here is CASRQKTENTEAFF. In DNA, the CDR3 is TGTGCCAGCAGGCAGAAGACAGAGAACACTGAAGCTTTCTTT. The V and J genes are TRBV27 and TRBJ1-1; perhaps TRBD1 as D (5 bases). CDR3 length: 14 amino acids. CDR1 and CDR2 (germline): MNHEY, SMNVEV (reference sequence). V lost 6 bases and J 1 base, leaving 12 bases between the germline ends.

The gene calls are TRBV5-4 and TRBJ2-1; the match to TRBD2 covers 9 bases. The CDR3 spans 15 residues. Germline CDR1 SGHNT, CDR2 YYREEE (reference sequence). After removal of 4 bases from V and 1 base from J, the junction contained 3 bases not matched to a gene. CDR3: CASSPSGRSYNEQFF. In DNA, the CDR3 is TGTGCCAGCAGCCCCAGCGGGAGGTCCTACAATGAGCAGTTCTTC.

The rearrangement uses TRBV28 and TRBJ2-2; TRBD1 is a possible D gene (6 bases). Per germline, CDR1 MDHEN and CDR2 SYDVKM. The germline V and J ends were trimmed by 5 bases and 4 bases, with 17 bases remaining between them. The CDR3 is 16 amino acids. For the CDR3, the DNA is TGTGCCAGCAGTAAACCGGGACAAACCCTCACCGGGGAGCTGTTTTTT. Translation: CASSKPGQTLTGELFF.

As regards this clone: The germline gene is not matched at one end of the junction; a read error may be the cause. The sample carries other DNA sequences with the same CDR3. This chain links TRBV7-2 with TRBJ1-6, with TRBD1 as a possible D gene (6 bases). The CDR3 is 18 residues long. Germline V gives CDR1 SGHTA, CDR2 FQGNSA. The DNA for the CDR3 is TGTGCCAGCACGATGCGACAGGCCCTGAGCTCCTATAATTCCCCCCTCCACTTT. Translation gives CASTMRQALSSYNSPLHF.

This clone came up a few times. V and J are TRBV28 and TRBJ2-7; TRBD1 matches at 7 bases. The V gene's germline CDR1 is MDHEN and CDR2 SYDVKM. Germline trimming cut 5 bases from V and 1 base from J; bases unmatched to any gene: 17. The CDR3 covers 18 residues. CDR3 in amino acids: CASSDPRGTGTESYEQYF. CDR3 DNA sequence: TGTGCCAGCAGTGACCCCCGAGGCACCGGGACAGAATCCTACGAGCAGTACTTC.

This clone is a singleton in its sample. This same CDR3 is encoded by further DNA sequences in the sample. The rearrangement uses TRBV6-5 and TRBJ2-6; TRBD1 aligns across 11 bases. The V gene end was trimmed by 5 bases and the J gene end by 9 bases; junction bases not matched to a gene: 3. The CDR3 contains 14 residues. The germline CDR1 and CDR2 sequences are MNHEY and SVGAGI. CDR3 protein: CASSGDRGINVLTF. The DNA for the CDR3 is TGTGCCAGCAGTGGGGACAGGGGGATCAACGTCCTGACTTTC.

This chain uses TRBV6-5 with TRBJ2-7, with D perhaps TRBD1 (6 bases). Trimming pared 6 bases from V and 6 bases from J, leaving 15 bases between. Germline V gene data show CDR1 as MNHEY and CDR2 as SVGAGI. This CDR3 contains 13 residues. CDR3 region: CASSRQARGEQYF. The DNA of the CDR3 is TGTGCCAGCAGCCGACAGGCTAGGGGCGAGCAGTACTTC.

The chain uses TRBV5-1 and TRBJ2-1, with a tentative D call TRBD2 (5 bases). Trimming left V 5 bases short and J 4 bases short, with 13 bases between. The CDR3 spans 14 residues. From germline, CDR1 is SGHRS and CDR2 YFSETQ. CDR3 in amino acids: CASSERSPYNEQFF. The DNA of the CDR3 is TGCGCCAGCAGTGAGCGGAGCCCTTACAATGAGCAGTTCTTC.

This clone was found a few times. The rearrangement uses TRBV5-6 and TRBJ2-7, with D hard to call. V was pared by 0 bases and J by 2 bases, with 6 bases between. This CDR3 is built from 13 residues. Germline CDR1 is SGHDT and CDR2 is YYEEEE. The CDR3 protein is CASSLDRTYEQYF. In nucleotides, the CDR3 is TGTGCCAGCAGCTTGGACAGAACCTACGAGCAGTACTTC. The variable domain in full, completed from reference TRBV5-6 and TRBJ2-7, reads DAGVTQSPTHLIKTRGQQVTLRCSPKSGHDTVSWYQQALGQGPQFIFQYYEEEERQRGNFPDRFSGHQFPNYSSELNVNALLLGDSALYLCASSLDRTYEQYFGPGTRLTVT.

The chain uses TRBV7-2 and TRBJ2-7; 8 bases are shared with TRBD1. The CDR3 extends over 14 amino acids. V was clipped by 2 bases and J by 5 bases; unmatched bases: 5. Looked up from germline, CDR1 is SGHTA and CDR2 is FQGNSA. The CDR3 loop reads CASSLWQGAHEQYF. CDR3 sequence (DNA): TGTGCCAGCAGCTTATGGCAGGGGGCACACGAGCAGTACTTC.

This clone was seen at least ten times. The V gene is TRBV5-6, the J gene TRBJ2-7, with D perhaps matching TRBD2 (6 bases). Trimming pared 2 bases from V and 2 bases from J, leaving 11 bases between. The CDR3 is 14 residues long. The germline CDR1 and CDR2 sequences are SGHDT and YYEEEE. CDR3 DNA sequence: TGTGCCAGCAGCTTATCTGGCGGGACCTACGAGCAGTACTTC. Translating gives CASSLSGGTYEQYF.

V usage is TRBV10-3 and J usage is TRBJ1-5, with D perhaps TRBD1 (5 bases). The CDR3 sequence is 17 residues long. Germline CDR1 reads ENHRY; CDR2 reads SYGVKD. V dropped 0 bases and J dropped 2 bases, with 14 bases sitting between them. In DNA, the CDR3 is TGTGCCATCAGTGAGTCGGGGGGGACGGAGGGCAATCAGCCCCAGCATTTT. The encoded protein is CAISESGGTEGNQPQHF.

The chain recombines TRBV7-9 with TRBJ2-3; tentative D call: TRBD2 (7 bases). V dropped 5 bases and J dropped 1 base, with 16 bases sitting between them. There are 16 residues in the CDR3. Germline V gene data show CDR1 as SEHNR and CDR2 as FQNEAQ (reference sequence). CDR3 in amino acids: CASSLLGGVGTDTQYF. Written as DNA, the CDR3 is TGTGCCAGCAGCCTATTAGGGGGGGTCGGCACAGATACGCAGTATTTT.

This chain joins TRBV30 and TRBJ2-5; TRBD2 matches 15 bases. The V gene's germline CDR1 is GTSNPN and CDR2 SVGIG (reference sequence). CDR3 size: 16 residues. Trimming removed 4 bases from V and 9 bases from J; junction bases left unmatched: 12. CDR3 DNA sequence: TGTGCCTGGAAAAAACTGGGACTAGCGGGAGGAGGTTCCCAGTACTTC. It is translated as CAWKKLGLAGGGSQYF.

This clone was seen a few times. The rearrangement uses TRBV4-3 and TRBJ2-3, with a possible D match to TRBD2 (6 bases). V shed 4 bases and J shed 3 bases, with 14 bases lying between them. The CDR3 runs to 15 residues. Per germline, CDR1 LGHNA and CDR2 YSLEER. CDR3 sequence (DNA): TGCGCCAGCAGCCGCGGGACGGGACGTACAGATACGCAGTATTTT. As protein: CASSRGTGRTDTQYF.